Listed below are T cell receptor beta chains from one sample, sequenced in a study of a mutant IDH1 vaccine in newly diagnosed glioma. Repertoires were generated with immunoSEQ multiplex PCR, while TCRdb's copy carries only in-frame clones and drops some. The table lists around 26,000 clones, about 70% of them singletons, with 11% in the top ten. The antigens of these receptors remain unknown. The starting material was peripheral blood mononuclear cells (PBMCs), obtained from a glioma patient whose treatment included an IDH1 peptide vaccine. These receptors originate from a man aged 18 to 35 with glioma. Some clones in this sample may be carry-over from other donors' samples. The CDR3 runs from the conserved cysteine through the conserved F or W. The D gene is left open where the match is weak. Size values are once, few and many counts, or a class for expanded clones, and some rows have none.

clone size	D gene	V gene	J gene	CDR3 DNA	CDR3 protein
NA	TRBD1	TRBV5-6	TRBJ1-1	TGTGCCAGCAGCTTGGGACAGGGATACATGAACACTGAAGCTTTCTTT	CASSLGQGYMNTEAFF
NA	NA	TRBV19	TRBJ1-5	TGTGCCAGTAGTATTACGGGAACCTTCATTCAGCCCCAGCATTTT	CASSITGTFIQPQHF
NA	NA	TRBV5-4	TRBJ1-2	TGTGCCAGCAGCTTGGTGCCCAGTAACTATGGCTACACCTTC	CASSLVPSNYGYTF
NA	NA	TRBV2	TRBJ2-5	TGTGCCAGACGGGAGGGGGCAGTGGAGACCCAGTACTTC	CARREGAVETQYF
NA	TRBD1	TRBV6-5	TRBJ1-2	TGTGCCAGCAGTTACAGGACAGGGGATGGCTACACCTTC	CASSYRTGDGYTF
NA	TRBD2	TRBV2	TRBJ2-1	TGTGCCAGCCGCCGGCTAGCGGGAGCGGGTGAGCAGTTCTTC	CASRRLAGAGEQFF
NA	NA	TRBV29-1	TRBJ1-1	TGCAGCGTTGTCAGACTCACTGAAGCTTTCTTT	CSVVRLTEAFF
few	NA	TRBV18	TRBJ1-4	TGTGCCAGCTCACTTGACACGTGGGTAAGCGAAAAACTGTTTTTT	CASSLDTWVSEKLFF
NA	NA	TRBV11-2	TRBJ2-5	TGTGCCAGCAGCCAACAAGTCCACCGCGGAGAAGAGACCCAGTACTTC	CASSQQVHRGEETQYF
few	TRBD1	TRBV4-1	TRBJ1-1	TGCGCCAGCAGCCAAGATCTGCGACAGGGGGCTGGGACTGAAGCTTTCTTT	CASSQDLRQGAGTEAFF
NA	NA	TRBV18	TRBJ2-4	TGTGCCAGCTCACCCGGGGCAAAAAACATTCAGTACTTC	CASSPGAKNIQYF
NA	NA	TRBV6-1	TRBJ2-7	TGTGCCAGCAGTGTGTGGCAGGATAAGAGCTACGAGCAGTACTTC	CASSVWQDKSYEQYF
NA	NA	TRBV13	TRBJ2-3	TGTGCCAGCAGCATAAGAGGCCCACCCTCTAGCACAGATACGCAGTATTTT	CASSIRGPPSSTDTQYF
NA	NA	TRBV9	TRBJ1-3	TGTGCCAGCAGCGTAGCCCGGGCTGGAAACACCATATATTTT	CASSVARAGNTIYF
NA	NA	TRBV10-3	TRBJ2-2	TGTGCCATCAGTGAGTCCGTCACCGGGGAGCTGTTTTTT	CAISESVTGELFF
NA	NA	TRBV4-1	TRBJ2-1	TGCGCCAGCAGCCAAGAACCAGTCCCGGGTGAGCAGTTCTTC	CASSQEPVPGEQFF
NA	NA	TRBV5-1	TRBJ1-2	TGCGCCAGCAGCTTGACCGACGACTGGGATGGCTACACCTTC	CASSLTDDWDGYTF
NA	NA	TRBV6-1	TRBJ2-6	TGTGCCAGCAGGTGGACAACGGTCCTGACTTTC	CASRWTTVLTF
NA	NA	TRBV6-5	TRBJ2-1	TGTGCCAGCAGTTACTCGATGGCTTATGAGCAGTTCTTC	CASSYSMAYEQFF
NA	NA	TRBV7-9	TRBJ2-7	TGTGCCAGCAGCTTGACCGGGGGACCGGGGAACTACGAGCAGTACTTC	CASSLTGGPGNYEQYF
NA	NA	TRBV9	TRBJ2-5	TGTGCCAGCAGCGTAGGTGGGACGTCTCGAGAGACCCAGTACTTC	CASSVGGTSRETQYF
NA	NA	TRBV4-2	TRBJ1-2	TGTGCCAGCAGCCAGAACCGGGACAAAGTTGGTGGCTACACCTTC	CASSQNRDKVGGYTF
NA	NA	TRBV16	TRBJ1-1	TGTGCCAGCAGCCCAGTGGGCAGGGGGAACACTGAAGCTTTCTTT	CASSPVGRGNTEAFF
NA	TRBD1	TRBV7-2	TRBJ1-5	TGTGCCAGCAGGACAGGGGGTGTGCAGCCCCAGCATTTT	CASRTGGVQPQHF
NA	TRBD1	TRBV4-3	TRBJ2-2	TGCGCCAGCAGCCGCCAGGGACAGGGCCTGAACACCGGGGAGCTGTTTTTT	CASSRQGQGLNTGELFF
NA	TRBD1	TRBV5-6	TRBJ1-1	TGTGCCAGCAGTTACTTAGACAGGGTAGGCACTGAAGCTTTCTTT	CASSYLDRVGTEAFF
NA	NA	TRBV7-2	TRBJ2-7	TGTGCCAGCAGCTTAAATCCGAGTTACGAGCAGTACTTC	CASSLNPSYEQYF
NA	TRBD2	TRBV29-1	TRBJ2-3	TGCAGCGCCGGACACGGACTAGCGGGTACAGATACGCAGTATTTT	CSAGHGLAGTDTQYF
NA	TRBD1	TRBV30	TRBJ2-3	TGTGCCTTTGGCCCTGGGACAGGAGGTACGCAGTATTTT	CAFGPGTGGTQYF
few	TRBD1	TRBV6-5	TRBJ1-1	TGTGCCAGCAGTTTTCTTAACCGGGACAGCTACAATGAAGCTTTCTTT	CASSFLNRDSYNEAFF
NA	TRBD1	TRBV7-4	TRBJ1-5	TGTGCCAGCAGCTTAGGGACAGGGGGTCGAAATAGCAATCAGCCCCAGCATTTT	CASSLGTGGRNSNQPQHF
NA	NA	TRBV5-8	TRBJ2-7	TGTGCCAGCAGACAGGACCTGGGGCAGTACTTC	CASRQDLGQYF
medium-sized	NA	TRBV4-2	TRBJ1-2	TGTGCCAGCAGCCAAGGGGGGGGGACGGGTGGCTACACCTTC	CASSQGGGTGGYTF
NA	TRBD2	TRBV6-5	TRBJ2-3	TGTGCCAGCAACCCAGCGGGGGGGACAGATACGCAGTATTTT	CASNPAGGTDTQYF
NA	TRBD1	TRBV9	TRBJ1-1	TGTGCCAGCAGCGCCCAGACAGGGGGCGTGCCTGAAGCTTTCTTT	CASSAQTGGVPEAFF
NA	TRBD2	TRBV5-4	TRBJ2-7	TGTGCCAGCAGCCTTCGCGGGACTAGCGGGCCATCCTACGAGCAGTACTTC	CASSLRGTSGPSYEQYF
once	TRBD1	TRBV18	TRBJ2-7	TGTGCCAGCTCACTGGGACAGGGGGCCGAGCAGTACTTC	CASSLGQGAEQYF
NA	NA	TRBV7-6	TRBJ1-1	TGTGCCAGCAGCCCCACACGAGGAGGGGCTTTCTTT	CASSPTRGGAFF
NA	NA	TRBV5-1	TRBJ2-6	TGCGCCAGCAGCTTGACTGGGTCAGGGGCCAACGTCCTGACTTTC	CASSLTGSGANVLTF
NA	NA	TRBV27	TRBJ2-1	TGTGCCAGCAGTTTCGGGGGAAAAGAGCAGTTCTTC	CASSFGGKEQFF
once	NA	TRBV30	TRBJ2-5	TGTGCCTGGAGTACTGGGGGGACCCAGTACTTC	CAWSTGGTQYF
NA	NA	TRBV7-9	TRBJ1-5	TGTGCCAGCAGTCCAACCACCTCAGGTCCCAATCAGCCCCAGCATTTT	CASSPTTSGPNQPQHF
NA	NA	TRBV13	TRBJ1-2	TGTGCCAGCAGCTTAGTAACAGACTATGGCTACACCTTC	CASSLVTDYGYTF
NA	NA	TRBV7-9	TRBJ2-5	TGTGCCAGCAGCACAACTTACCAAGAGACCCAGTACTTC	CASSTTYQETQYF
NA	TRBD1	TRBV30	TRBJ1-4	TGTGCCTGGAGTGTACGACAGGGGGCCTTTGTTGAAAAACTGTTTTTT	CAWSVRQGAFVEKLFF
once	NA	TRBV28	TRBJ2-2	TGTGCCAGCAGTTTAGGTAGCGGATTAACCACCGGGGAGCTGTTTTTT	CASSLGSGLTTGELFF
NA	TRBD2	TRBV9	TRBJ2-3	TGTGCCAGCAGCCCGGGGACTAGCGGCACAGATACGCAGTATTTT	CASSPGTSGTDTQYF
NA	NA	TRBV6-5	TRBJ1-5	TGTGCCAGCAGCTCGGGCCCACATCAGCCCCAGCATTTT	CASSSGPHQPQHF
NA	TRBD1	TRBV5-4	TRBJ2-5	TGTGCCAGCAGCTCCTGGGACAGACCCTCCCAAGAGACCCAGTACTTC	CASSSWDRPSQETQYF
NA	TRBD1	TRBV19	TRBJ1-5	TGTGCCAGTACTAAATGGGGACAGGGCCTTTATAGCAATCAGCCCCAGCATTTT	CASTKWGQGLYSNQPQHF
NA	NA	TRBV29-1	TRBJ1-2	TGCAGCGTTGTGGGCAGGGGCCTAGCTAACTATGGCTACACCTTC	CSVVGRGLANYGYTF
NA	NA	TRBV5-6	TRBJ1-3	TGTGCCAGCAGCTTGGTGGGGGCAGTAAGTGGAAACACCATATATTTT	CASSLVGAVSGNTIYF
NA	TRBD1	TRBV10-3	TRBJ1-2	TGTGCCATCAGGGGAATCAGGGGGGCCTATGGCTACACCTTC	CAIRGIRGAYGYTF
few	TRBD1	TRBV5-5	TRBJ1-2	TGTGCCAGCAGCAGGGGACAGACTAACTATGGCTACACCTTC	CASSRGQTNYGYTF
NA	NA	TRBV5-4	TRBJ1-5	TGTGCCAGCAGCTTGGGAGGATATAGCAATCAGCCCCAGCATTTT	CASSLGGYSNQPQHF
few	NA	TRBV6-1	TRBJ1-2	TGTGCCAGCAGTGAAGAGACAGAAGCTAACTATGGCTACACCTTC	CASSEETEANYGYTF
NA	NA	TRBV28	TRBJ2-1	TGTGCCATCGTTAGCTCCTACAATGAGCAGTTCTTC	CAIVSSYNEQFF
few	NA	TRBV7-8	TRBJ2-1	TGTGCCAGCAGCTTAAAAGGGTTGCCCTCCTACAATGAGCAGTTCTTC	CASSLKGLPSYNEQFF
few	NA	TRBV2	TRBJ2-7	TGTGCCAGCAGTGAACGGGGGGCGGTCCACGAGCAGTACTTC	CASSERGAVHEQYF
NA	NA	TRBV19	TRBJ1-4	TGTGCCAGTAGTATTGCCCCGTCAGGGGAAAAACTGTTTTTT	CASSIAPSGEKLFF